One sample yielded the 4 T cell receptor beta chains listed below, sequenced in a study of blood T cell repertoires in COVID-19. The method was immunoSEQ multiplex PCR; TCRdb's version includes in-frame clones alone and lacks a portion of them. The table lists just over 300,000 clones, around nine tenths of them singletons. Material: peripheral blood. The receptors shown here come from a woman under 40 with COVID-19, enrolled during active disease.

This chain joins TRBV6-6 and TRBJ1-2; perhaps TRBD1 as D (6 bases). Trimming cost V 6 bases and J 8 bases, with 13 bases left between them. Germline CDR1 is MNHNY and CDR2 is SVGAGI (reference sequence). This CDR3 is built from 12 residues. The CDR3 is CASRGGPPGYTF. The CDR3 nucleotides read TGTGCCAGCAGGGGGGGGCCTCCGGGCTACACCTTC.

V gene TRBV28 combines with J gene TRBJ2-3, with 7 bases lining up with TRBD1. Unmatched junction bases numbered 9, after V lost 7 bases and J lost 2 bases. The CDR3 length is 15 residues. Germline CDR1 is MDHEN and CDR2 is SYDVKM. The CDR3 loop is CASTARQGNTDTQYF. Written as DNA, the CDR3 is TGTGCCAGCACTGCGAGACAGGGCAACACAGATACGCAGTATTTT.

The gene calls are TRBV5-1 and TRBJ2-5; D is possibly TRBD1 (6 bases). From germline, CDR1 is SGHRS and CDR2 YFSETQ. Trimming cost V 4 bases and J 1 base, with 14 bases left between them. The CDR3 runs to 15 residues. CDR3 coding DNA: TGCGCCAGCAGCCCTGGACGGACAGCCCAAGAGACCCAGTACTTC. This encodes CASSPGRTAQETQYF.

CDR3 nucleotide sequence: TGTGCCAGCAGCCAAGAGTCAGGTAGCTCCTACAATGAGCAGTTCTTC. Translating gives CASSQESGSSYNEQFF. The rearrangement joins TRBV14 to TRBJ2-1; D is undetermined. The V and J ends lost 0 bases and 0 bases respectively, with 9 bases between them. CDR1 and CDR2 (germline): SGHDN, FVKESK. The CDR3 is made up of 16 amino acids. Variable domain in full (rest from reference TRBV14 and TRBJ2-1): EAGVTQFPSHSVIEKGQTVTLRCDPISGHDNLYWYRRVMGKEIKFLLHFVKESKQDESGMPNNRFLAERTGGTYSTLKVQPAELEDSGVYFCASSQESGSSYNEQFFGPGTRLTVL.